This T cell receptor beta chain was documented in a study of identical twins. Per the germline V gene, CDR1 is GTSNPN and CDR2 is SVGIG (reference sequence). Trimming removed 3 bases from V and 11 bases from J; junction bases left unmatched: 9. The CDR3 runs 12 residues. TCRdb passed the 5' RACE reads through MiXCR, listing each CDR3 protein once. Of approximately 94,000 distinct CDR3 sequences listed, under 7% are singletons. This clonotype has ten or more counts. The sequenced sample was memory T cells sorted from blood. V and J are TRBV30 and TRBJ1-1; TRBD1 aligns across 7 bases. This clonotype was obtained from a woman aged 50 to 65 in good health. The CDR3 loop reads CAWRATGQAAFF. As DNA, the CDR3 is TGTGCCTGGAGGGCCACCGGACAGGCGGCTTTCTTT.